Below are 13 T cell receptor beta chains sequenced from a single sample in a study of cytomegalovirus exposure and HLA in healthy donors. Primers: 60 Vbeta forward and 13 Jbeta reverse. The table came from immunoSEQ multiplex PCR; TCRdb's copy has only in-frame clones and leaves some out. The sample records over 150,000 clones, around two thirds being singletons. Sequenced material: PBMCs. These receptors all stem from a man over 45 in good health and CMV-seronegative.

The rearrangement joins TRBV5-4 to TRBJ2-5; TRBD2 agrees at 8 bases. V shed 4 bases and J 5 bases; nucleotides not matched to a gene: 13. Looked up from germline, CDR1 is SGHNT and CDR2 is YYREEE (reference sequence). The CDR3 covers 16 residues. CDR3 sequence (DNA): TGTGCCAGCAGCCCCGGTAGAAGCGGGAGTCCGGAGACCCAGTACTTC. The encoded protein is CASSPGRSGSPETQYF.

The sample holds one count of this clone. V is TRBV5-1 and J is TRBJ2-1; 9 positions match TRBD2. Trimming took 2 bases from V and 3 from J; bases not matched to a gene: 6. This CDR3 has 16 amino acids. CDR1 and CDR2 from the germline V gene are SGHRS and YFSETQ. The CDR3, as DNA: TGCGCCAGCAGCTTTCGTCCGACTAGCGGCTACAATGAGCAGTTCTTC. It encodes CASSFRPTSGYNEQFF.

The rearrangement links TRBV7-2 to TRBJ1-2; D is perhaps TRBD1 (6 bases). The germline V gene encodes CDR1 SGHTA and CDR2 FQGNSA. The CDR3 contains 14 residues. Trimming took off 5 bases at V and 2 bases at J, with 12 bases between the two ends. The CDR3 loop is CASSRGGANYGYTF. CDR3 coding DNA: TGTGCCAGCAGCCGAGGGGGAGCGAACTATGGCTACACCTTC. The complete variable domain, with remaining parts taken from reference TRBV7-2 and TRBJ1-2, reads GAGVSQSPSNKVTEKGKDVELRCDPISGHTALYWYRQSLGQGLEFLIYFQGNSAPDKSGLPSDRFSAERTGGSVSTLTIQRTQQEDSAVYLCASSRGGANYGYTFGSGTRLTVV.

V and J are TRBV10-3 and TRBJ2-7; 7 positions match TRBD1. The V gene's germline CDR1 is ENHRY and CDR2 SYGVKD. V shed 5 bases and J 4 bases; nucleotides not matched to a gene: 5. This CDR3 comprises 13 residues. The CDR3, as DNA: TGTGCCATCAGTCGAGACAGGGAGTACGAGCAGTACTTC. It encodes CAISRDREYEQYF.

The table lists this clone with a few counts. V usage is TRBV7-9 and J usage is TRBJ2-4; 12 bases align to TRBD2. CDR3 size: 19 residues. The V segment lost 4 bases and the J segment 4 bases; nucleotides outside the gene matches: 14. Germline V gene sequence: CDR1 SEHNR, CDR2 FQNEAQ (reference sequence). The CDR3 loop reads CASSSTEILAGGLKNIQYF. Here the CDR3 DNA reads TGTGCCAGCAGCTCAACTGAGATTCTAGCGGGGGGGCTTAAAAACATTCAGTACTTC.

This chain links TRBV4-2 with TRBJ2-3, with 11 bases lining up with TRBD2. The CDR3 consists of 20 residues. J lost 3 bases, V lost 0 bases, and 14 bases had no gene match. CDR1 and CDR2 (germline): LGHNA, YNFKEQ. CDR3 loop: CASSQDPGTSGTERTDTQYF. The CDR3 DNA reads as TGTGCCAGCAGCCAAGATCCGGGGACTAGCGGAACCGAGAGGACAGATACGCAGTATTTT.

This chain links TRBV5-1 with TRBJ2-7, with 7 bases lining up with TRBD1. V dropped 0 bases and J dropped 3; count of bases not matched to a gene: 6. Germline CDR1 reads SGHRS; CDR2 reads YFSETQ. The CDR3 covers 15 residues. The CDR3 reads CASSLAPGQYYEQYF. The CDR3 nucleotides are TGCGCCAGCAGCTTGGCGCCGGGACAGTACTACGAGCAGTACTTC.

This clone has just a few counts. This rearrangement joins TRBV27 to TRBJ2-1; D may be TRBD1 (6 bases). CDR1 is MNHEY, CDR2 SMNVEV, per germline (reference sequence). V shed 2 bases and J shed 6 bases, with 11 bases lying between them. The CDR3 runs 14 residues. This CDR3 is CASSLGQSFNEQFF. The CDR3 bases are TGTGCCAGCAGTTTAGGACAGTCGTTCAATGAGCAGTTCTTC.

This sequence joins TRBV6-5 and TRBJ1-4; TRBD1 aligns across 9 bases. The CDR3 has 16 amino acids. After removal of 2 bases from V and 4 bases from J, the junction contained 5 bases not matched to a gene. The V gene's germline CDR1 is MNHEY and CDR2 SVGAGI. The DNA of the CDR3 is TGTGCCAGCAGTTACCGCGACAGGGGGGTTAATGAAAAACTGTTTTTT. Amino acid sequence: CASSYRDRGVNEKLFF.

Of note for this clone: Other DNA sequences in this specimen translate into the identical CDR3. The V call is TRBV5-1, the J call TRBJ2-3; 8 bases line up with TRBD1. Per the germline V gene, CDR1 is SGHRS and CDR2 is YFSETQ. The CDR3 has 15 amino acids. V was pared by 3 bases and J by 7 bases, with 10 bases of the junction left unmatched. DNA for the CDR3: TGCGCCAGCAGCTCGGGGCAGGGGGCGCGATATACGCAGTATTTT. As protein: CASSSGQGARYTQYF.

This clone was detected only a few times. This sequence joins TRBV28 and TRBJ2-1; D is perhaps TRBD1 (7 bases). V was pared by 4 bases and J by 12 bases, with 19 bases between. Germline V gives CDR1 MDHEN, CDR2 SYDVKM. There are 14 residues in the CDR3. CDR3 in amino acids: CASSSGTSAGGQFF. The CDR3 DNA reads as TGTGCCAGCAGTTCCGGGACTTCGGCAGGGGGGCAGTTCTTC.

The chain combines TRBV2 with TRBJ1-3, with 8 positions matching TRBD1. With V trimmed by 7 bases and J by 3 bases, 11 bases remained unmatched. CDR3 size: 16 residues. Germline V gene sequence: CDR1 SNHLY, CDR2 FYNNEI. The CDR3 protein is CASKRDRSLIGNTIYF. CDR3 bases: TGTGCCAGCAAGCGGGACAGGTCCTTAATTGGAAACACCATATATTTT.

The V and J genes are TRBV19 and TRBJ1-2, with D maybe TRBD1 (5 bases). With 0 bases removed from V and 10 bases from J, the gap between germline ends came to 12 bases. CDR3 length equals 13 residues. CDR1 and CDR2 (germline): LNHDA, SQIVND (reference sequence). CDR3 sequence: CASSIDTNRNYTF. The DNA of the CDR3 is TGTGCCAGTAGTATAGATACGAACAGGAACTACACCTTC.